Included here is one TCR beta chain sequence, with context. The data are from a study of T cell responses to AZD1222 COVID-19 vaccine. This table comes from immunoSEQ multiplex PCR, and its TCRdb copy is limited to in-frame clones, with some not included. This table holds approximately 270,000 clones, around 92% found once. V shed 9 bases, J shed 9 bases, and the junction held 16 bases outside the gene matches. This CDR3 has 15 residues. Per germline, CDR1 MGHRA and CDR2 YSYEKL. The V gene is TRBV4-1, the J gene TRBJ2-1, with 8 bases lining up with TRBD2. The TCR was taken from an adult who received the AZD1222 COVID-19 vaccine. The sample in question was peripheral blood, obtained 28 days after the second AZD1222 dose. The CDR3 sequence is CASSRAGAVFTEQFF. The CDR3 region has the DNA TGCGCCAGTTCTCGAGCGGGAGCCGTATTCACTGAGCAGTTCTTC.